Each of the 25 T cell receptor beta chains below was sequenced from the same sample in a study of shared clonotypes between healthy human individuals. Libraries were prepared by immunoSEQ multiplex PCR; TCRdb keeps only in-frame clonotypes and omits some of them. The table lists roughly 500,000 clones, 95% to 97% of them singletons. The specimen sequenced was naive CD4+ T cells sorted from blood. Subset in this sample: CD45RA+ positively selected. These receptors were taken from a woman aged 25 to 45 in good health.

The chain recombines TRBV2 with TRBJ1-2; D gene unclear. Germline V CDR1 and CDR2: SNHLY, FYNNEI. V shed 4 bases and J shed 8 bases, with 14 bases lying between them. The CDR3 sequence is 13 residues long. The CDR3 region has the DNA TGTGCCAGCAGTGTACCCGCCTTTGAAGGCTACACCTTC. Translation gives CASSVPAFEGYTF.

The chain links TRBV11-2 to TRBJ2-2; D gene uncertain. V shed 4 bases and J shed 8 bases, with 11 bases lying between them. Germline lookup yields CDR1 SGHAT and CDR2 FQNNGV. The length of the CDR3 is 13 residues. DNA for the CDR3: TGTGCCAGCAGCTCCTACGTCGTTGGGGAGCTGTTTTTT. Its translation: CASSSYVVGELFF.

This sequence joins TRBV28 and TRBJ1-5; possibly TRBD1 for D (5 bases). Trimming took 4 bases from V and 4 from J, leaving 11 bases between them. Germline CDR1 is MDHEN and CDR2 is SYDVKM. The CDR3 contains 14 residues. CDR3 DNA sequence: TGTGCCAGCAGTTCTCCAGGGACGAATCAGCCCCAGCATTTT. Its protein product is CASSSPGTNQPQHF. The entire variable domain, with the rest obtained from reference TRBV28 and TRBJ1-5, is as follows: DVKVTQSSRYLVKRTGEKVFLECVQDMDHENMFWYRQDPGLGLRLIYFSYDVKMKEKGDIPEGYSVSREKKERFSLILESASTNQTSMYLCASSSPGTNQPQHFGDGTRLSIL.

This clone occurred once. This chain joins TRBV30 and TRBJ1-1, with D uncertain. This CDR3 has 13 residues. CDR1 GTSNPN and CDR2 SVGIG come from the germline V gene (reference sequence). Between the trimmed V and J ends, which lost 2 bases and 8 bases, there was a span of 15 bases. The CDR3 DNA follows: TGTGCCTGGAGTCAAGGTAGCGCCTTAGAAGCTTTCTTT. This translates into CAWSQGSALEAFF.

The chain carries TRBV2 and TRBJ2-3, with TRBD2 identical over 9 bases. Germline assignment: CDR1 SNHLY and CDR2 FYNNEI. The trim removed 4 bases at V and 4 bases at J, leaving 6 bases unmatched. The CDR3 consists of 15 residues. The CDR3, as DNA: TGTGCCAGCAGTGGGACTAGCGCCCTGCCAGATACGCAGTATTTT. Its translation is CASSGTSALPDTQYF.

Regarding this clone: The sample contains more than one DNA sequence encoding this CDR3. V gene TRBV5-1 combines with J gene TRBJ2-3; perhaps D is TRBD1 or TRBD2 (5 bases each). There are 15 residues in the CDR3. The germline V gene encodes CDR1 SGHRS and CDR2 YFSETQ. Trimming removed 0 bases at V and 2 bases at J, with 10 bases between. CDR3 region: CASSLGGTNTDTQYF. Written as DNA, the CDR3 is TGCGCCAGCAGCTTGGGTGGGACCAACACAGATACGCAGTATTTT.

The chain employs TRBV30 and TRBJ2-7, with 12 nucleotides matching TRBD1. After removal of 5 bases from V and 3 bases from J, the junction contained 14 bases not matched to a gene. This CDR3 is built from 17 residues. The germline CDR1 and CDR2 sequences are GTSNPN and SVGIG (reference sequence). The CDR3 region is CAWGGGTGGEALYEQYF. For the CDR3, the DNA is TGTGCCTGGGGTGGTGGGACAGGGGGCGAGGCCCTCTACGAGCAGTACTTC. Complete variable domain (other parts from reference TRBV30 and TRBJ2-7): SQTIHQWPATLVQPVGSPLSLECTVEGTSNPNLYWYRQAAGRGLQLLFYSVGIGQISSEVPQNLSASRPQDRQFILSSKKLLLSDSGFYLCAWGGGTGGEALYEQYFGPGTRLTVT.

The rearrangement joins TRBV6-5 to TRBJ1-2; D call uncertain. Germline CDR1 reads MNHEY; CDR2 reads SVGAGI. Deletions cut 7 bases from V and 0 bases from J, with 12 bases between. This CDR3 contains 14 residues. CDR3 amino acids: CASKGGIANYGYTF. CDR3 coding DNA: TGTGCCAGCAAGGGAGGGATAGCTAACTATGGCTACACCTTC.

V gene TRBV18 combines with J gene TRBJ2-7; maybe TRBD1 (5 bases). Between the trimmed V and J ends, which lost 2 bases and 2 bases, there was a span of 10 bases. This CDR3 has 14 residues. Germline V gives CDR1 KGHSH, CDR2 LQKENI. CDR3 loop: CASSPVKGPYEQYF. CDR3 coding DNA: TGTGCCAGCTCACCAGTTAAGGGGCCCTACGAGCAGTACTTC.

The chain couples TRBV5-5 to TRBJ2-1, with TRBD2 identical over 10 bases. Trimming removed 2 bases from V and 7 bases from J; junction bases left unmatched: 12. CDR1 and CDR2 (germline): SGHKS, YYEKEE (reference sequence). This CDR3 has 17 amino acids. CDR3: CASSFRNPGTSENEQFF. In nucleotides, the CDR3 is TGTGCCAGCAGCTTTCGTAATCCCGGGACTAGCGAGAATGAGCAGTTCTTC. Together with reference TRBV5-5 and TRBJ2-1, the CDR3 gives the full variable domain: DAGVTQSPTHLIKTRGQQVTLRCSPISGHKSVSWYQQVLGQGPQFIFQYYEKEERGRGNFPDRFSARQFPNYSSELNVNALLLGDSALYLCASSFRNPGTSENEQFFGPGTRLTVL.

The CDR3 here is CASMVPSEGDYEQYF. The DNA of the CDR3 is TGTGCCAGCATGGTCCCATCGGAGGGGGATTACGAGCAGTACTTC. The genes are TRBV28 and TRBJ2-7, with D perhaps given as TRBD1 or TRBD2 (6 bases each). Trimming cost V 7 bases and J 4 bases, with 20 bases left between them. This CDR3 contains 15 residues. Germline CDR1 MDHEN, CDR2 SYDVKM.

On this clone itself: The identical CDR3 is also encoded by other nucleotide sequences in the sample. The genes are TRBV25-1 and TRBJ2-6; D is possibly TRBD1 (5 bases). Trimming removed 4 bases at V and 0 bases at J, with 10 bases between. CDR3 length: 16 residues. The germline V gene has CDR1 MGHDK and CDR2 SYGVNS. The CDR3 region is CASSVQGVSGANVLTF. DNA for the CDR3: TGTGCCAGCAGTGTGCAAGGGGTCTCTGGGGCCAACGTCCTGACTTTC.

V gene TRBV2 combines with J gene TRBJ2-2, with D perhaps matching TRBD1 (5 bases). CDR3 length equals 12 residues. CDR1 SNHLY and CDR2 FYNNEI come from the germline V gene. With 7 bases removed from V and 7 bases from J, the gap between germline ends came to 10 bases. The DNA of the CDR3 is TGTGCCAGCATGAAGGGGAACGGGGAGCTGTTTTTT. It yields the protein CASMKGNGELFF.

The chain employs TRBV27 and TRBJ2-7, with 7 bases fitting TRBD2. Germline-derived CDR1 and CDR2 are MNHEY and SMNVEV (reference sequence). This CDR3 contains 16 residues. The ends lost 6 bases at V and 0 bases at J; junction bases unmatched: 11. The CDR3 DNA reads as TGTGCCAGCAGCCCGGGGAGGGAAAAGAGCTCCTACGAGCAGTACTTC. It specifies CASSPGREKSSYEQYF.

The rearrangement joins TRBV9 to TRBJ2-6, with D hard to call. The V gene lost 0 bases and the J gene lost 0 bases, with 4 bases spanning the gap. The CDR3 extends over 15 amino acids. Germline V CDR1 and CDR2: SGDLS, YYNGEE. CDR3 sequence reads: CASSVGISGANVLTF. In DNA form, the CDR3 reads TGTGCCAGCAGCGTAGGGATCTCTGGGGCCAACGTCCTGACTTTC. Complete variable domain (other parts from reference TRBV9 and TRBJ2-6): DSGVTQTPKHLITATGQRVTLRCSPRSGDLSVYWYQQSLDQGLQFLIQYYNGEERAKGNILERFSAQQFPDLHSELNLSSLELGDSALYFCASSVGISGANVLTFGAGSRLTVL.

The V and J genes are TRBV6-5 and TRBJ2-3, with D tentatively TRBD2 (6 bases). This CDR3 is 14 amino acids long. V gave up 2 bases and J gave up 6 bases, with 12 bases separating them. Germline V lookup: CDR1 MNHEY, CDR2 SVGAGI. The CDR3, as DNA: TGTGCCAGCAGTTACAGGCGGGACGCGGATACGCAGTATTTT. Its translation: CASSYRRDADTQYF.

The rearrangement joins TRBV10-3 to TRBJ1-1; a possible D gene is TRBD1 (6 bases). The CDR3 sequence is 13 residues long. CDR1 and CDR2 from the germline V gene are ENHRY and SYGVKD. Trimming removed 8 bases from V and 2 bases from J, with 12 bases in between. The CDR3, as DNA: TGTGCCATCGGAGAACAGGGAAACACTGAAGCTTTCTTT. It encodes CAIGEQGNTEAFF.

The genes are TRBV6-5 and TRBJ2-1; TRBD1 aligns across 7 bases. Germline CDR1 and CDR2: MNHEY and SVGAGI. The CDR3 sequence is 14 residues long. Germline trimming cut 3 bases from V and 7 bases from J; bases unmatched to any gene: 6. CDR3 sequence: CASSYQDRLNEQFF. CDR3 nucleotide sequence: TGTGCCAGCAGTTATCAGGACAGGCTAAATGAGCAGTTCTTC.

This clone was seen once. The CDR3 protein is CASSQDGVSNYGYTF. CDR3 nucleotides: TGCGCCAGCAGCCAAGACGGGGTTTCTAACTATGGCTACACCTTC. The chain employs TRBV4-1 and TRBJ1-2; D is uncertain. The length of the CDR3 is 15 residues. V was cut by 0 bases and J by 0 bases, with 8 bases left in between. In germline, CDR1 is MGHRA, CDR2 YSYEKL.

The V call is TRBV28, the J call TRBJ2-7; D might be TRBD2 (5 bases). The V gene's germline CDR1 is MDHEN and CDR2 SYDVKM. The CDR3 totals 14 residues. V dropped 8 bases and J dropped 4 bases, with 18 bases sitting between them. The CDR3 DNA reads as TGTGCCAGCGCCCCAGAGGGAAAGCGATACGAGCAGTACTTC. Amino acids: CASAPEGKRYEQYF.

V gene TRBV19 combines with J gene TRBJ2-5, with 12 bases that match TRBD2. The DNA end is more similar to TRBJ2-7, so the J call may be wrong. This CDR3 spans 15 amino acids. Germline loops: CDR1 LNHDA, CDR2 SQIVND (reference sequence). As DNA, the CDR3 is TGTGCCAGTAGTCCCCGGACTAGCGGGAACTACGAGCAGTACTTC. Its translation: CASSPRTSGNYEQYF.

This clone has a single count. The CDR3 protein is CASSQDFRGYNTGELFF. For the CDR3, the DNA is TGCGCCAGCAGCCAAGATTTCCGGGGGTATAACACCGGGGAGCTGTTTTTT. The chain recombines TRBV5-1 with TRBJ2-2; a weak D match, TRBD2 (6 bases). Germline V gives CDR1 SGHRS, CDR2 YFSETQ. The CDR3 extends over 17 amino acids. Trimming cost V 4 bases and J 2 bases, with 18 bases left between them. Full variable domain (remainder filled in from reference TRBV5-1 and TRBJ2-2): KAGVTQTPRYLIKTRGQQVTLSCSPISGHRSVSWYQQTPGQGLQFLFEYFSETQRNKGNFPGRFSGRQFSNSRSEMNVSTLELGDSALYLCASSQDFRGYNTGELFFGEGSRLTVL.

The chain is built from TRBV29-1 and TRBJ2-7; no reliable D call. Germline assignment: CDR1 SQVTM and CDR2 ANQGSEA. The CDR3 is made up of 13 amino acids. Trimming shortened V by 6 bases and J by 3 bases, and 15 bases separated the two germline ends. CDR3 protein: CSVVGYRHYEQYF. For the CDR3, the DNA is TGCAGCGTAGTGGGGTACCGTCACTACGAGCAGTACTTC.

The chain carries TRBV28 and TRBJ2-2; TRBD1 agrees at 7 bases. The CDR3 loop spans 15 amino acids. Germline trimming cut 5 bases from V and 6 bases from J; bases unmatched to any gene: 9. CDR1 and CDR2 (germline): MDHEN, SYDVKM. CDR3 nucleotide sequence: TGTGCCAGCAGTGCCTCCGGGACAGTCCCCGGGGAGCTGTTTTTT. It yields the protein CASSASGTVPGELFF.

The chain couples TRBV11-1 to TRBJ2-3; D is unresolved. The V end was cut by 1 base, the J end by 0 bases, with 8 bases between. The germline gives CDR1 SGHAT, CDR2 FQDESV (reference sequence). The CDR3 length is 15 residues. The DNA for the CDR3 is TGTGCCAGCAGCTTAGGATCCATAAGCACAGATACGCAGTATTTT. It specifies CASSLGSISTDTQYF.